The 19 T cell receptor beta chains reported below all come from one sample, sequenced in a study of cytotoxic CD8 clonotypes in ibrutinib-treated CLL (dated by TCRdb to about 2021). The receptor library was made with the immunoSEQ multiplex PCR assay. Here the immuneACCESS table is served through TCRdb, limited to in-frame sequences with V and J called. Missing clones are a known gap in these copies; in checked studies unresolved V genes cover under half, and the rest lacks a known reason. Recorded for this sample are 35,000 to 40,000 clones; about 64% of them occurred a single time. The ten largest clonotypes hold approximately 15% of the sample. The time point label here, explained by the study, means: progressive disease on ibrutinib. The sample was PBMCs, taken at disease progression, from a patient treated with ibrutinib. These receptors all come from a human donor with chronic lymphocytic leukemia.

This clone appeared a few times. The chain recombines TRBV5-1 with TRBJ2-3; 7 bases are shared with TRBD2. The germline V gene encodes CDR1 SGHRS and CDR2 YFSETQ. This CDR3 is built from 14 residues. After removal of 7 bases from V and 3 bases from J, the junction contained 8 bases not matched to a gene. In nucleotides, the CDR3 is TGCGCCAGCCGCTGGTGGGGAGGGACAGATACGCAGTATTTT. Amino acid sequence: CASRWWGGTDTQYF. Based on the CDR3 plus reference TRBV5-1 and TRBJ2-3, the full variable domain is KAGVTQTPRYLIKTRGQQVTLSCSPISGHRSVSWYQQTPGQGLQFLFEYFSETQRNKGNFPGRFSGRQFSNSRSEMNVSTLELGDSALYLCASRWWGGTDTQYFGPGTRLTVL.

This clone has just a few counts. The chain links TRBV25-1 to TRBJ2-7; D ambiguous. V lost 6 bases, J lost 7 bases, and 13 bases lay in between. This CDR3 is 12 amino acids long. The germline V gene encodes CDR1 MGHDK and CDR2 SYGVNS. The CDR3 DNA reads TGTGCCAGCAGCCCGGCGGTGGAAGAGCAGTACTTC. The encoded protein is CASSPAVEEQYF.

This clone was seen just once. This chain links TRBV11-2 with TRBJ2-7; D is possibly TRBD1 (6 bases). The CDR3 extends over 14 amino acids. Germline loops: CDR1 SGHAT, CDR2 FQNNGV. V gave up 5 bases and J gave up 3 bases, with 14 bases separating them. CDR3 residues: CASSTPTGGYEQYF. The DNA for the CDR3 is TGTGCCAGCAGCACCCCGACAGGAGGCTACGAGCAGTACTTC. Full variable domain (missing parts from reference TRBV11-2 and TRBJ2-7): EAGVAQSPRYKIIEKRQSVAFWCNPISGHATLYWYQQILGQGPKLLIQFQNNGVVDDSQLPKDRFSAERLKGVDSTLKIQPAKLEDSAVYLCASSTPTGGYEQYFGPGTRLTVT.

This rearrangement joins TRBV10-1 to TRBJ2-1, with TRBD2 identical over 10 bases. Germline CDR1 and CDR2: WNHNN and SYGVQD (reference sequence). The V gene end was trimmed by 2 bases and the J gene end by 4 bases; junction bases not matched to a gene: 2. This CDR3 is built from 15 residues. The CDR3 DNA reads TGCGCCAGCAGTGAGGGACTAGCGGAATACAATGAGCAGTTCTTC. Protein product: CASSEGLAEYNEQFF.

CDR3: CASSLGLLNTEAFF. In nucleotides, the CDR3 is TGCGCCAGCAGCTTGGGCCTATTGAACACTGAAGCTTTCTTT. V usage is TRBV5-1 and J usage is TRBJ1-1; D gene unclear. There are 14 residues in the CDR3. Per germline, CDR1 SGHRS and CDR2 YFSETQ. Trimming pared 0 bases from V and 0 bases from J, leaving 6 bases between.

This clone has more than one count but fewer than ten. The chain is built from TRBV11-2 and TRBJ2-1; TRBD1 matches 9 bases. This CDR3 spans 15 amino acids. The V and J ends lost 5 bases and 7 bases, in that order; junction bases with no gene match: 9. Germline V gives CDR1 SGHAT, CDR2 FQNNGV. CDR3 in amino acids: CASSLRWTGENEQFF. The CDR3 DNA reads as TGTGCCAGCAGCCTGAGATGGACAGGGGAGAATGAGCAGTTCTTC. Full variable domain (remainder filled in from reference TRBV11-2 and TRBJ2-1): EAGVAQSPRYKIIEKRQSVAFWCNPISGHATLYWYQQILGQGPKLLIQFQNNGVVDDSQLPKDRFSAERLKGVDSTLKIQPAKLEDSAVYLCASSLRWTGENEQFFGPGTRLTVL.

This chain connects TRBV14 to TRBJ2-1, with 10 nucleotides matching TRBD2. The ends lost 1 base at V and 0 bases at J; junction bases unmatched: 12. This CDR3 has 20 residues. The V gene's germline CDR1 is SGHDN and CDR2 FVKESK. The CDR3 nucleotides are TGTGCCAGCAGCCAAGGGCCCCGTGGTAGCGGGGGGTTCTCCTACAATGAGCAGTTCTTC. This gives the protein CASSQGPRGSGGFSYNEQFF.

In DNA form, the CDR3 reads TGTGCCAGTAGTCCAGGGACAGGTCGTGGTGGCTACACCTTC. Translation: CASSPGTGRGGYTF. This chain connects TRBV19 to TRBJ1-2, with TRBD1 matching 8 bases. Per the germline V gene, CDR1 is LNHDA and CDR2 is SQIVND (reference sequence). Losses at the gene ends were 5 bases for V and 7 bases for J; bases not matched to a gene: 9. The length of the CDR3 is 14 residues.

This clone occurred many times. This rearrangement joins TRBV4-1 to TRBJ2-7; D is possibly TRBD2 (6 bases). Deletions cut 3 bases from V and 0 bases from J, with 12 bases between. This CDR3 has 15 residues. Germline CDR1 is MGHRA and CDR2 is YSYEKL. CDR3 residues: CASSHLDGSSYEQYF. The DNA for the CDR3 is TGCGCCAGCAGCCACCTTGACGGGAGCTCCTACGAGCAGTACTTC.

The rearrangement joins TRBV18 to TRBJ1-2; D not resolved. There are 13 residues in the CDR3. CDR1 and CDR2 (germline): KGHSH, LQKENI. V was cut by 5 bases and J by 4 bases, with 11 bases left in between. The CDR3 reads CASSSGVGYGYTF. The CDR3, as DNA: TGTGCCAGCTCAAGTGGGGTTGGCTATGGCTACACCTTC. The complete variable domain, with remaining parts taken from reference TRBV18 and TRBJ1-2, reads NAGVMQNPRHLVRRRGQEARLRCSPMKGHSHVYWYRQLPEEGLKFMVYLQKENIIDESGMPKERFSAEFPKEGPSILRIQQVVRGDSAAYFCASSSGVGYGYTFGSGTRLTVV.

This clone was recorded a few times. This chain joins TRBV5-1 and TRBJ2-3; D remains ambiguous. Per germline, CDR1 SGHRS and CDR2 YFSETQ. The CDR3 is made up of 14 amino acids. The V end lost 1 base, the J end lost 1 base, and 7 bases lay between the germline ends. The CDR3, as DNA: TGCGCCAGCAGCTTGATTAGGGGCACAGATACGCAGTATTTT. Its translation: CASSLIRGTDTQYF.

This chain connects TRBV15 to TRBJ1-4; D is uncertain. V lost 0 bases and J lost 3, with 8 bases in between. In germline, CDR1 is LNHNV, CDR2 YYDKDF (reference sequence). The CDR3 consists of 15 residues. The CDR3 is CATSRDLKANEKLFF. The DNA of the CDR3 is TGTGCCACCAGCAGAGATTTGAAGGCTAATGAAAAACTGTTTTTT.

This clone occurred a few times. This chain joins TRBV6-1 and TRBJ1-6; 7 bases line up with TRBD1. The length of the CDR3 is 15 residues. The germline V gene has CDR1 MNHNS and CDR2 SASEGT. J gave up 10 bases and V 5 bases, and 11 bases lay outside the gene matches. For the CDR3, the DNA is TGTGCCAGCAGTTCCGGGGTAGGAGGGGGCTCACCCCTCCACTTT. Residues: CASSSGVGGGSPLHF.

The CDR3 DNA reads as TGTGCCAGCAGCTTAGACCGGGCCCGACGCGAGACCCAGTACTTC. Its translation is CASSLDRARRETQYF. The chain has TRBV11-2 and TRBJ2-5, with unresolved D. V gave up 0 bases and J gave up 5 bases, with 13 bases separating them. CDR1 is SGHAT, CDR2 FQNNGV, per germline. This CDR3 has 15 amino acids.

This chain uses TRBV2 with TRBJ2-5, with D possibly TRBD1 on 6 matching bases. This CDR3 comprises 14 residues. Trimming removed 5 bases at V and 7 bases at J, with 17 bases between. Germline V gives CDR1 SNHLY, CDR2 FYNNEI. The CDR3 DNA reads TGTGCCAGCAGTATGGACAGCTCTATGGGGACCCAGTACTTC. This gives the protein CASSMDSSMGTQYF.

CDR3 DNA sequence: TGTGCCAGTAGTATAGATCGCCGGGCCGGGGAGCTGTTTTTT. Protein sequence: CASSIDRRAGELFF. This sequence joins TRBV19 and TRBJ2-2, with no clear D. CDR1 is LNHDA, CDR2 SQIVND, per germline (reference sequence). The V gene lost 0 bases and the J gene lost 6 bases, with 8 bases spanning the gap. The CDR3 covers 14 residues.

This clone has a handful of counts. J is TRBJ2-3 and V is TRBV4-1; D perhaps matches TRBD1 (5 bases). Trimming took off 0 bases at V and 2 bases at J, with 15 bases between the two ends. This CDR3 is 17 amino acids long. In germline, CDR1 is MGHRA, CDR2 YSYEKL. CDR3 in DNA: TGCGCCAGCAGCCAAGAGGGGCTCCACCTATCCACAGATACGCAGTATTTT. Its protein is CASSQEGLHLSTDTQYF.

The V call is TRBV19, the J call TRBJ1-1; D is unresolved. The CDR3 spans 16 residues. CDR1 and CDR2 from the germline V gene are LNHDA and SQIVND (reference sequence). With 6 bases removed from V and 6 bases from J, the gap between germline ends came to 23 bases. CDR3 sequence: CASRALRTDGTPEAFF. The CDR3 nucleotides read TGTGCCAGTAGAGCACTCCGCACGGACGGAACACCTGAAGCTTTCTTT. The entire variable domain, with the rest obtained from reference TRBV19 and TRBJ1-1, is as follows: DGGITQSPKYLFRKEGQNVTLSCEQNLNHDAMYWYRQDPGQGLRLIYYSQIVNDFQKGDIAEGYSVSREKKESFPLTVTSAQKNPTAFYLCASRALRTDGTPEAFFGQGTRLTVV.

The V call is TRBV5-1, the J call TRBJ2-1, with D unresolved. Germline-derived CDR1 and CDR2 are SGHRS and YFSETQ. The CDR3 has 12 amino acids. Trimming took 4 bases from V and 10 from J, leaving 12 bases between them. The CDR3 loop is CASSPSGMEQFF. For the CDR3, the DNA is TGCGCCAGCAGCCCCTCGGGTATGGAGCAGTTCTTC.